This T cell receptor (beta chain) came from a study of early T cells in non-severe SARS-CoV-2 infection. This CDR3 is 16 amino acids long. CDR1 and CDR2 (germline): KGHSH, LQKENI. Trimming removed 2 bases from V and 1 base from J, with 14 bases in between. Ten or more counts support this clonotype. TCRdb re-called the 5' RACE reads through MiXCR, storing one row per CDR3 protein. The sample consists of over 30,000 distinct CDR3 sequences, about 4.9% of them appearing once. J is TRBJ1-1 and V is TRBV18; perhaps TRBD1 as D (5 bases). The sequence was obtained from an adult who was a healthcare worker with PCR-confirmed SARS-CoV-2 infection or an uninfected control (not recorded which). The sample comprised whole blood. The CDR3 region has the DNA TGTGCCAGCTCACCAGGTTCAGGGAGGGGGAACACTGAAGCTTTCTTT. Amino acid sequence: CASSPGSGRGNTEAFF.